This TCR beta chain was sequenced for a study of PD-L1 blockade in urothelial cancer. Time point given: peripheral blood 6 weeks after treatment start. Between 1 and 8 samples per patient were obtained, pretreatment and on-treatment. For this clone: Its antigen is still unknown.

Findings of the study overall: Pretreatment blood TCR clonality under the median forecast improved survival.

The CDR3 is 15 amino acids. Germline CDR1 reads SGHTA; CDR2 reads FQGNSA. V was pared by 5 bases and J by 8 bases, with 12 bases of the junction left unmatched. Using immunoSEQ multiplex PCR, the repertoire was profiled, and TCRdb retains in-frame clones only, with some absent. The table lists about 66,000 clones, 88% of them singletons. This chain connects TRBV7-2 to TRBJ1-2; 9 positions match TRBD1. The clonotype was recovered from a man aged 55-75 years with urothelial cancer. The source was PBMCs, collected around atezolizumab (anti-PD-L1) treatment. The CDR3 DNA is TGTGCCAGCAGCCCTGTTCCGGGACAGGGTTCCGGCTACACCTTC. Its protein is CASSPVPGQGSGYTF. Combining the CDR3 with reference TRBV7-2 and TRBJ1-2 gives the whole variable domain GAGVSQSPSNKVTEKGKDVELRCDPISGHTALYWYRQSLGQGLEFLIYFQGNSAPDKSGLPSDRFSAERTGGSVSTLTIQRTQQEDSAVYLCASSPVPGQGSGYTFGSGTRLTVV.